This paragraph covers one TCR beta chain sequence. V dropped 4 bases and J dropped 6 bases, with 16 bases sitting between them. Germline CDR1 and CDR2: SGHRS and YFSETQ. This CDR3 comprises 15 residues. Clones were sequenced by immunoSEQ multiplex PCR, and TCRdb holds only the in-frame ones, with some missing. The data contain 26,000 or so clones, 65% to 85% of them seen just once; the ten biggest clones take up roughly 28%. These data are taken from a study of OX40 agonist ivuxolimab in advanced cancers. The sample in question was CD4+ or CD8+ T cells sorted from blood, obtained in a trial of the OX40 agonist ivuxolimab. This chain connects TRBV5-1 to TRBJ2-2; perhaps D is TRBD1 or TRBD2 (5 bases each). The clonotype comes from an adult with an advanced solid tumor such as melanoma, head and neck, liver or kidney cancer. This CDR3 reads CASSEDSLGAGELFF. The CDR3 DNA follows: TGCGCCAGCAGCGAGGATTCCCTGGGGGCCGGGGAGCTGTTTTTT.